The source of this T cell receptor beta chain is a study of cytomegalovirus exposure and HLA in healthy donors listed by TCRdb under 2017. As for the study more broadly: An earlier analysis of approximately 640 of the donors reported 250 to 300 Gb of sequence data and some 120 million unique TCR beta sequences from 190 million or so T cells. Around 320 gigabases of sequencing data and tens of millions of unique TCR sequences were included in an early release covering roughly 700 HLA-typed donors. The genetic ancestry cluster associated with self-reported Caucasian donors included 65% to 90% of the 398 genotyped donors. The study was designed to test whether signatures of past pathogen exposure could be identified by cataloging public T cell receptors. The study used immunosequencing to profile the T cell repertoires of about 670 subjects and linked those repertoires to cytomegalovirus serostatus. Besides the first cohort of 500 to 700 subjects, a separate validation cohort made up of 90 to 150 different subjects was used. The study combined high-throughput TCR immunosequencing, statistical association of individual TCRs with disease status, and machine learning to predict cytomegalovirus infection status. In a later analysis, previously published TCR beta repertoires from 670 or so donors were re-analyzed and high-resolution HLA genotyping was added so that TCR occurrence patterns could be studied. In the later analysis, no new phenotypic data were used to find candidate immune exposures; instead, reliance was placed on TCR beta sequences and their occurrence across donors. In an earlier analysis of 550 to 700 of the donors, high-throughput TCR beta sequencing was used to judge whether each TCR beta V gene segment behaved as functional or pseudogenic. Donor age, sex, ethnicity and CMV serostatus were collected together with the repertoire data. Genome-wide SNP genotypes for about 55% of the roughly 670 donors were used in a later genetic analysis, which treated that subset as a discovery cohort. All discovery cohort repertoires had been generated using a single sequencing platform. HLA typing covered class I and class II loci at four-digit resolution. Typing coverage varied by locus: roughly 620-640 donors for A, B, C, DRB1 and DQB1; more than 500 for DQA1; over 600 for DPA1; approximately 450 for DPB1. Several DR-DQ haplotypes were handled as single units for association and clustering because linkage in the cohort was strong. Among 398 genotyped donors of the cohort, an average of approximately 220,000 unique TCR beta nucleotide sequences was sequenced per donor, of which 15% to 20% were non-productive. Results the study describes overall, beyond this receptor: A later analysis found that HLA-associated TCR beta chains were more clonally expanded and had lower generation probabilities than equally common non-associated chains. It was suggested by the authors that the approach could potentially be generalized to other disease states and immunological phenotypes. In both the original and validation cohorts, the classifier was reported to diagnose cytomegalovirus status with high specificity and sensitivity. A further reported finding was that TCR beta sequences accurately predicted the HLA-A and HLA-B alleles for most subjects in the first cohort. HLA typing was unavailable for some donors at each locus, so association tests used only the typed subset. A few of the identified cytomegalovirus-associated TCR beta chains were confirmed in vitro to be specific for cytomegalovirus antigens. V-gene and J-gene trimming of TCR beta chains was associated with a missense DCLRE1C variant in a later genetic analysis, and the association was replicated in an independent cohort. Only TCR beta chains were sequenced in this cohort, and the absence of alpha or paired-chain data limited detectable features. Immune exposure information for the cohort was limited to CMV serostatus. Several of the top co-occurrence clusters appeared to be linked to parvovirus B19, influenza, CMV and Epstein-Barr virus, according to a later analysis. The study listed 150 to 200 TCR beta chains as associated with cytomegalovirus. Broadly in line with IMGT annotations, most TCR beta V segments showed up in productive rearrangements about 87% or about 30% of the time in an earlier analysis of 587 of the donors. Linkage disequilibrium might explain the correlated functional status among segregating V segments, but an unknown experimental factor could not be ruled out. Assigning TCR associations to individual alleles was difficult when HLA alleles, especially DR and DQ, strongly co-occurred. Some IMGT-functional V segments, including TRBV6-2 and TRBV6-3, could not be distinguished by the 87-base-pair reads and were therefore excluded. A cluster of highly shared sequence variants was judged likely to represent a technical artifact of the sequencing pipeline. Because counts were too low, about 15 rarely observed V segments, including chromosome 9 orphons, were left out of the earlier analysis of 587 of the donors. According to a later analysis, TCR association rates differed among HLA loci, with DRB1 alleles showing the most associated TCRs and HLA-C alleles showing the fewest. Most CMV-associated TCR beta chains appeared to be HLA-restricted in a later analysis, and the HLA associations seemed to be driven largely by CMV exposure. In a later analysis, 16,951 TCR beta sequences were associated with specific HLA alleles at a false discovery rate of 0.05. Roughly uniform sequencing depth across donors was assumed in presence/absence analyses, although this assumption may not hold. Across donors, most TCR sequences were observed very rarely, whereas some public TCRs were present in many individuals. In a later genetic analysis, fewer N-insertions in productive TCRs were reported among donors in an Asian-associated ancestry cluster than the approximately 670-donor mean.

Libraries were built with the immunoSEQ multiplex PCR assay. A mixture of 60 forward primers for TCR Vbeta segments and 13 reverse primers for TCR Jbeta segments was used in the multiplex PCR. The CDR3 region of rearranged TCR beta genes was amplified from genomic DNA by a multiplex PCR assay. The Illumina HiSeq System was used to sequence the amplified TCR beta libraries as 87-base-pair reads. As for the authors' bioinformatics: Across the 500 to 850 repertoires, a later analysis counted some 81 million unique TCR beta chains, around 11 million of which were shared by at least two donors. Raw reads were error-corrected and collapsed into unique sequences with a nearest-neighbor algorithm that merged closely related sequences to remove PCR and sequencing errors. To assign V, D and J gene segments, CDR3 sequences were aligned to IMGT reference sequences. For a sequence to be retained, a match of at least six nucleotides was required to both a V gene segment and a J gene segment. Rearrangements were called productive when the CDR3 lacked stop codons and stayed in frame with V and J; all others were non-productive. CDR3 was defined according to IMGT convention as the region running from the second conserved V-encoded cysteine to the conserved J-encoded phenylalanine. Sequences without an unambiguous match to a single V gene segment were excluded from the earlier analysis of about 640 of the donors. An earlier analysis of about 600 of the donors called V segments functional above 56.7% productive rearrangements and segregating when the between-donor standard deviation exceeded 5%. A statistical classification framework was built to diagnose cytomegalovirus status from the catalog of TCR beta chain sequences. In a later analysis, V and J genes were assigned by comparing TCR nucleotide sequences against IMGT/GENE-DB human TR gene sequences. In a later analysis, CDR3 sequences and most-parsimonious VDJ recombination scenarios were assigned using the TCRdist pipeline. A later analysis defined each TCR beta chain by its CDR3 amino acid sequence plus V-gene family, and excluded reads lacking a unique V-gene family. As a way to deal with suspected cross-contamination and a sequencing artifact, a later analysis dropped nearly 600 nucleotide sequences that were highly shared and had low generation probability. A later analysis calculated a clonal expansion index for each public chain from normalized within-repertoire ranks of inferred template counts. In a later analysis, generation probabilities were computed using a VDJ recombination model fitted to out-of-frame rearrangements, and the results were checked against IGoR. Hypergeometric tests were used in a later analysis to score TCR-TCR, TCR-HLA and TCR-CMV co-occurrence, with a repertoire-size bias correction applied to the TCR pairs. To estimate false discovery rates, a later analysis permuted the HLA or CMV assignments 20 times. A later analysis grouped co-occurring TCRs with DBSCAN, adding TCRdist sequence similarity when clustering within HLA-allele-positive subsets. Repertoires with fewer than 30,000 or more than 120,000 public chains, plus five repertoires with anomalous nucleotide sharing, were excluded from co-occurrence clustering. TCRdb retrieved this table from immuneACCESS and kept in-frame rearrangements only. Not all clones are present; in checked studies, unresolved V genes account for under half, and no reason is known for the remainder. Clonal size and the V and J genes are those of that table, whereas D and trimming came from the DNA. This sample holds some 180,000 clones; 60% to 85% were observed only once. The top ten clonotypes cover over 2.5% of the sample.

This clone was seen more than once but under ten times. No cognate antigen has been identified for it. No qualities accompany the bases; no much larger clone lies one base away. The germline V gene provides CDR1 SGDLS and CDR2 YYNGEE. The CDR3, from cysteine to phenylalanine, totals 13 residues. Here the CDR3 DNA is all that survives: 39 bases in frame from base 1. V drops 3 bases and J drops 4 bases, leaving 8 bases in between. The cohort comprised fewer than 700 healthy bone marrow donors. At the time of sampling, all cohort members were nominally healthy, though unrecorded immune exposures were likely present. The donor was CMV seronegative and belonged to the group of roughly 330 seronegative cohort members. A peripheral blood sample was provided by each donor, and peripheral blood mononuclear cells were used for TCR beta sequencing. Genomic DNA was extracted from the blood cell samples with the Qiagen DNeasy Blood Extraction Kit.

Sample: PBMCs. The TCR originated in a male donor in good health and CMV-seronegative. The sequence joins TRBV9 to TRBJ1-5; no confident D gene assignment can be made. Read as DNA, the sequence is TGTGCCAGCAGCGATGGGCCAAATCAGCCCCAGCATTTT. Its protein is CASSDGPNQPQHF.